The T cell receptor beta chain under discussion was sequenced for a study of T cells after yellow fever vaccination. One entry per CDR3 protein results from TCRdb running MiXCR on the 5' RACE reads. The table lists around 320,000 distinct CDR3 sequences, around a tenth of them singletons. The CDR3 totals 14 residues. The germline gives CDR1 LNHDA, CDR2 SQIVND (reference sequence). V was clipped by 1 base and J by 7 bases, with 10 bases between them. V is TRBV19 and J is TRBJ2-2; D uncertain. This sequence originates from a young man who received the YFV17D yellow fever vaccine. The material was CD4+ T cells sorted from PBMCs, obtained 45 days after the yellow fever booster vaccination. For the CDR3, the DNA is TGTGCCAGTAGTATAGGGGTGCAAGTCGGGGAGCTGTTTTTT. It codes for CASSIGVQVGELFF.